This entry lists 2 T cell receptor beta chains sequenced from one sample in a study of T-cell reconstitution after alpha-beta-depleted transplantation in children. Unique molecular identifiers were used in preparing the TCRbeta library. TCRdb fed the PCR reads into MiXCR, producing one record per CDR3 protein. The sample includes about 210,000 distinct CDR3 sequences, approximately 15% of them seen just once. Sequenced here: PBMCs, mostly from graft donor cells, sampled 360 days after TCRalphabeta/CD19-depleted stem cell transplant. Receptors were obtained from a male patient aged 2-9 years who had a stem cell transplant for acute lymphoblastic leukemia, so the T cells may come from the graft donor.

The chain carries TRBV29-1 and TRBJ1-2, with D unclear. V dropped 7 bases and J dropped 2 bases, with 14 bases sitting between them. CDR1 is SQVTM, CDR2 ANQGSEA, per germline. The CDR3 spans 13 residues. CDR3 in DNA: TGCAGCGCTCGGGGAGGAGGGAACTATGGCTACACCTTC. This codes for CSARGGGNYGYTF. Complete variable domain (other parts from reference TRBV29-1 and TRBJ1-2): SAVISQKPSRDICQRGTSLTIQCQVDSQVTMMFWYRQQPGQSLTLIATANQGSEATYESGFVIDKFPISRPNLTFSTLTVSNMSPEDSSIYLCSARGGGNYGYTFGSGTRLTVV.

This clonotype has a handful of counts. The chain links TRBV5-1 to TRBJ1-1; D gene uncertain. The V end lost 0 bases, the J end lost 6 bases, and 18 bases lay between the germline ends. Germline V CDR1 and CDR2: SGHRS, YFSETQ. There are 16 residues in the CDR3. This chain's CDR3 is CASSLAGQGLSAEAFF. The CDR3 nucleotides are TGCGCCAGCAGCTTGGCTGGCCAAGGGCTTTCAGCTGAAGCTTTCTTT.